These 2 T cell receptor beta chains were all obtained from the same sample, sequenced in a study of tumor-infiltrating lymphocytes in localized non-small cell lung cancer. Using immunoSEQ multiplex PCR, the repertoire was profiled, and TCRdb retains in-frame clones only, with some absent. Of more than 10,000 clones listed, approximately 85% were seen once; the top ten hold around 13%. The sample consisted of lung tumor tissue. Receptor source: a human donor with non-small cell lung cancer.

The chain recombines TRBV27 with TRBJ1-5; TRBD1 agrees at 9 bases. This CDR3 has 16 residues. The trim removed 3 bases at V and 5 bases at J, leaving 8 bases unmatched. Germline assignment: CDR1 MNHEY and CDR2 SMNVEV (reference sequence). CDR3 nucleotide sequence: TGTGCCAGCAGTTTTCTCCCGGGACAGGGTGATCAGCCCCAGCATTTT. Translation gives CASSFLPGQGDQPQHF.

This clone was seen a handful of times. The chain links TRBV2 to TRBJ2-1; D assignment may be TRBD1 or TRBD2 (7 bases each). Per the germline V gene, CDR1 is SNHLY and CDR2 is FYNNEI. The V end was cut by 1 base, the J end by 13 bases, with 14 bases between. The CDR3 spans 13 residues. The CDR3, as DNA: TGTGCCAGCAGTGAAGGACAGGGAGGGAACCAGTTCTTC. Translated, it gives CASSEGQGGNQFF.